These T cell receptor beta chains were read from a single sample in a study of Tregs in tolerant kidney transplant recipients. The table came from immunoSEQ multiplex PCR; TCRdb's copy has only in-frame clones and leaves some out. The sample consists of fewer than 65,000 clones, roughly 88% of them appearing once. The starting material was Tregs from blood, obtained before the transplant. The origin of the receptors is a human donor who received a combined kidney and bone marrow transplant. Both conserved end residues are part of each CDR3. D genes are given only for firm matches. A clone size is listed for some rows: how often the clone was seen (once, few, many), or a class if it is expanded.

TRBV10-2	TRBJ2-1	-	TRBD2	CASSGGLAGYNEQFF	TGCGCCAGCAGTGGGGGACTAGCGGGGTACAATGAGCAGTTCTTC
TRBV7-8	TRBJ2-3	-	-	CASSLRGGARDTQYF	TGTGCCAGCAGCTTAAGGGGGGGAGCGAGGGATACGCAGTATTTT
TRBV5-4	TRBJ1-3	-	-	CASSPVGSSGNTIYF	TGTGCCAGCAGCCCTGTTGGTAGCTCTGGAAACACCATATATTTT
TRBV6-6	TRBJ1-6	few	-	CASSYKFDSPLHF	TGTGCCAGCAGTTACAAGTTCGATTCACCCCTCCACTTT
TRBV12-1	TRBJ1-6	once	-	CASSFDEGRSSYNSPLHF	TGTGCCAGCAGCTTTGATGAGGGGAGGAGCTCCTATAATTCACCCCTCCACTTT
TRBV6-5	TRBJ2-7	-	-	CASSSPGLLEQYF	TGTGCCAGCAGTTCACCGGGCCTGTTAGAGCAGTACTTC
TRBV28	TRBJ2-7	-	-	CASSAPYEQYF	TGTGCCAGCAGCGCCCCCTACGAGCAGTACTTC
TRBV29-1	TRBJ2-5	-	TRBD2	CSVARLAGAQETQYF	TGCAGCGTCGCCAGACTAGCGGGGGCCCAAGAGACCCAGTACTTC
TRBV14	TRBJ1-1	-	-	CASSQRTGNTEAFF	TGTGCCAGCAGCCAAAGAACGGGGAACACTGAAGCTTTCTTT
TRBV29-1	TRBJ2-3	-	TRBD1	CSVKGVGTGSTDTQYF	TGCAGCGTTAAAGGGGTGGGGACAGGCAGCACAGATACGCAGTATTTT
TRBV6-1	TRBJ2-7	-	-	CASSPRGGRYEQYF	TGTGCCAGCAGCCCAAGGGGGGGTAGGTACGAGCAGTACTTC
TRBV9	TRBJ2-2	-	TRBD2	CASSPRGGAFTGELFF	TGTGCCAGCAGCCCCCGGGGGGGGGCCTTCACCGGGGAGCTGTTTTTT
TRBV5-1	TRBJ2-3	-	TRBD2	CASSLVPAGGLRTDTQYF	TGCGCCAGCAGCTTGGTTCCAGCGGGGGGGCTCAGGACAGATACGCAGTATTTT
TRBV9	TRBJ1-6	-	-	CASSVAGHDNSPLHF	TGTGCCAGCAGCGTAGCCGGACATGACAATTCACCCCTCCACTTT
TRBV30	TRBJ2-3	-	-	CAWSRALADTQYF	TGTGCCTGGAGCAGGGCCCTGGCAGATACGCAGTATTTT
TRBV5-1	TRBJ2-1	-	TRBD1	CASSLLVRDRGVHEQFF	TGCGCCAGCAGCTTGTTAGTAAGGGACAGGGGAGTTCATGAGCAGTTCTTC
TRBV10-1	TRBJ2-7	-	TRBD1	CASSEGGQGYEQYF	TGCGCCAGCAGTGAGGGGGGACAGGGGTACGAGCAGTACTTC
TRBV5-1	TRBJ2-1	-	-	CASSPAGTVNNEQFF	TGCGCCAGCAGCCCGGCCGGGACCGTCAACAATGAGCAGTTCTTC
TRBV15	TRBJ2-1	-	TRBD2	CATSRAGHLWGREGYNEQFF	TGTGCCACCAGCAGGGCGGGACATCTCTGGGGGCGGGAGGGGTACAATGAGCAGTTCTTC
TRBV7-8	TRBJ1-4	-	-	CASSLEGQANEKLFF	TGTGCCAGCAGCTTAGAGGGCCAGGCCAATGAAAAACTGTTTTTT
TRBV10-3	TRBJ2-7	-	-	CAISGGPITYEQYF	TGTGCCATCAGTGGTGGGCCTATCACCTACGAGCAGTACTTC
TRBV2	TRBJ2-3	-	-	CASSDRGTDTQYF	TGTGCCAGCAGTGACCGGGGCACAGATACGCAGTATTTT
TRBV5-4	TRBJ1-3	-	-	CASSLGGTGNTIYF	TGTGCCAGCAGCTTGGGAGGGACTGGAAACACCATATATTTT
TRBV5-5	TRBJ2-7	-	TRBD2	CASSRLAGGGHEQYF	TGTGCCAGCAGCCGACTAGCGGGGGGAGGCCACGAGCAGTACTTC
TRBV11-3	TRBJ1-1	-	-	CASSLAGFRAFF	TGTGCCAGCAGCTTAGCAGGTTTTCGGGCTTTCTTT
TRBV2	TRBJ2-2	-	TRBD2	CASSPSGTSAGELFF	TGTGCCAGCAGCCCATCCGGGACTAGCGCCGGGGAGCTGTTTTTT